Below are 2 T cell receptor beta chains sequenced from a single sample in a study of early T cells in non-severe SARS-CoV-2 infection. TCRdb reprocessed the 5' RACE reads with MiXCR, giving one entry per CDR3 protein. The sample holds tens of thousands of distinct CDR3 sequences, over 5% seen once. Sequenced material: whole blood. All receptors come from an adult who was a healthcare worker with PCR-confirmed SARS-CoV-2 infection or an uninfected control (not recorded which).

This clonotype turned up a few times. The gene calls are TRBV6-1 and TRBJ2-5; 7 nucleotides agree with TRBD1. Germline CDR1 and CDR2: MNHNS and SASEGT. The CDR3 runs to 14 residues. The trim removed 7 bases at V and 5 bases at J, leaving 10 bases unmatched. CDR3 coding DNA: TGTGCCAGCAAGAAGGTGACAGGGAGTGAGACCCAGTACTTC. This translates into CASKKVTGSETQYF.

V and J are TRBV11-2 and TRBJ2-3; no clear D. Looked up from germline, CDR1 is SGHAT and CDR2 is FQNNGV. V lost 1 base, J lost 6 bases, and 8 bases lay in between. This CDR3 spans 13 amino acids. This CDR3 reads CASSLVSKDTQYF. The CDR3 nucleotides read TGTGCCAGCAGCTTAGTTTCCAAGGATACGCAGTATTTT.